These T cell receptor beta chains were read from a single sample in a study of blood T cells in healthy people across ages. TCRdb re-derived calls from the 5' RACE reads in MiXCR, one entry per CDR3 protein. In the table there are about 970,000 distinct CDR3 sequences, roughly 51% of which are singletons. The sequenced sample consisted of blood. The receptors derive from a woman aged 55-70 years in good health. Both conserved end residues are part of each CDR3. The order of the fields is V gene, D gene, clone size, J gene, CDR3 DNA, CDR3 protein. D genes are given only for firm matches. Clone size is not always given. Where it is, it says once, few, many or a class for expanded clones.

>TRBV14|NA|NA|TRBJ2-7
TGTGCCAGCAGCCCAACCGCGGGACAACTCTACGAGCAGTACTTC
CASSPTAGQLYEQYF
>TRBV29-1|NA|few|TRBJ1-2
TGCAGCGTGGGGGTAGGGCCCACGAACTATGGCTACACCTTC
CSVGVGPTNYGYTF
>TRBV4-2|NA|few|TRBJ2-1
TGTGCCAGCAGCCAATTGGTGGCGGAGCAGTTCTTC
CASSQLVAEQFF
>TRBV4-3|NA|NA|TRBJ2-2
TGCGCCAGCAGCCAAGGTAGCGGAGATAACACCGGGGAGCTGTTTTTT
CASSQGSGDNTGELFF
>TRBV7-2|NA|NA|TRBJ2-1
TGTGCCAGCAGCTTAGTTACCGCAGACTACAATGAGCAGTTCTTC
CASSLVTADYNEQFF
>TRBV3-1|TRBD2|once|TRBJ2-7
TGTGCCAGCAGCCAAGCGCCCAGCGGGAGATTAGGGTACGAGCAGTACTTC
CASSQAPSGRLGYEQYF
>TRBV6-2/TRBV6-3|TRBD2|NA|TRBJ2-7
TGTGCCAGCAGTACCAACCGGGACTACGACGAGCAGTACTTC
CASSTNRDYDEQYF
>TRBV18|NA|NA|TRBJ1-4
TGTGCCAGCTCGGAGGACGAAAAACTGTTTTTT
CASSEDEKLFF
>TRBV12-3/TRBV12-4|NA|NA|TRBJ2-1
TGTGCCAGCAGTTCCGGACCCTCCAATGAGCAGTTCTTC
CASSSGPSNEQFF
>TRBV29-1|NA|few|TRBJ2-5
TGCAGCGTTGGGGCGGGGCAAACCAAAGAGACCCAGTACTTC
CSVGAGQTKETQYF
>TRBV29-1|TRBD1|NA|TRBJ1-1
TGCAGCGTCCCTGACAGGGGAACTGAAGCTTTCTTT
CSVPDRGTEAFF
>TRBV5-6|NA|NA|TRBJ2-4
TGTGCCAGCAGCTGGGGTCGGGTAGCCAAAAACATTCAGTACTTC
CASSWGRVAKNIQYF
>TRBV5-1|TRBD2|NA|TRBJ2-1
TGCGCCAGCAGCGCTACTAGCGAAAACAATGAGCAGTTCTTC
CASSATSENNEQFF
>TRBV6-2/TRBV6-3|NA|NA|TRBJ2-7
TGTGCCAGCAGCCCCGGGGGCTCCTGGAAATACGAGCAGTACTTC
CASSPGGSWKYEQYF
>TRBV24-1|TRBD2|few|TRBJ2-5
TGTGCCACCAGTTCTGTCGCGGGAGGGGGAGAGACCCAGTACTTC
CATSSVAGGGETQYF
>TRBV7-9|NA|NA|TRBJ2-5
TGTGCCAGCAGCTTAGTGGCTAGGGGGAATGAGCAGTACTTC
CASSLVARGNEQYF
>TRBV18|TRBD1|NA|TRBJ2-7
TGTGCCAGCTCCCCTAATGGGGGACAGGGTGGGGAGCAGTACTTC
CASSPNGGQGGEQYF